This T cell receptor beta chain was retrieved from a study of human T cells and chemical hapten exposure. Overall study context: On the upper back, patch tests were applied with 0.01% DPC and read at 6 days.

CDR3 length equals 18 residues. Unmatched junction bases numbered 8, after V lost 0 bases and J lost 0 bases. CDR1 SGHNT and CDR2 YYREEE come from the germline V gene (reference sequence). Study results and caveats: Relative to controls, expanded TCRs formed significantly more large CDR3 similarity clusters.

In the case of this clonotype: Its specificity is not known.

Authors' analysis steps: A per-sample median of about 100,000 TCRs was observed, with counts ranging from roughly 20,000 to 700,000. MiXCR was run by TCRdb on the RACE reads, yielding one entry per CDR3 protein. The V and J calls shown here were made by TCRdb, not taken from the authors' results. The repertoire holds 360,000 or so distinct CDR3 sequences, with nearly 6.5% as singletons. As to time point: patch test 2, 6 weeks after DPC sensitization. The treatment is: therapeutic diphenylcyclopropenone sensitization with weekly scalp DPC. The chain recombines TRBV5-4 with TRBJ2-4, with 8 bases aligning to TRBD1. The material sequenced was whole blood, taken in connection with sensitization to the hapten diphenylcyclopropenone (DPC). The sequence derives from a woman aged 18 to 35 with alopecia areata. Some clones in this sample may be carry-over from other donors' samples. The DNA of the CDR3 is TGTGCCAGCAGCTTGGACCCAACAGGGGGTTTAGCCAAAAACATTCAGTACTTC. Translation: CASSLDPTGGLAKNIQYF.